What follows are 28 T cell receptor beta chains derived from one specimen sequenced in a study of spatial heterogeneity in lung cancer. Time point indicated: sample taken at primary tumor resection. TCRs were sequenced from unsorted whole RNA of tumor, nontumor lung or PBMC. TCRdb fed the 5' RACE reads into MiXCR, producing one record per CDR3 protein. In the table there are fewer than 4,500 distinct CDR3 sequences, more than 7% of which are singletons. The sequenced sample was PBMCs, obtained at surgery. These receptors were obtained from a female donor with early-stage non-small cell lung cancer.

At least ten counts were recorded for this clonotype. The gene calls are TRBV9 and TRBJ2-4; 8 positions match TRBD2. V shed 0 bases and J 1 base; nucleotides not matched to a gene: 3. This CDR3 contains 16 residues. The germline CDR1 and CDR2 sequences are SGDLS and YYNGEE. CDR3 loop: CASSVAPSGAKNIQYF. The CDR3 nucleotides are TGTGCCAGCAGCGTAGCCCCTAGCGGGGCCAAAAACATTCAGTACTTC.

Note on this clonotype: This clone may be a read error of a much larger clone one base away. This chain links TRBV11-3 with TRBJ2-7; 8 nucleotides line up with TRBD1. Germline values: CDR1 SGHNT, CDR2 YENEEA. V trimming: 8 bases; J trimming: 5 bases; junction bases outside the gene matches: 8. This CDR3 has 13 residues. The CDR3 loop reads CASGPPTGDEQYF. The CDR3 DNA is TGTGCCAGCGGCCCGCCGACAGGGGACGAGCAGTACTTC.

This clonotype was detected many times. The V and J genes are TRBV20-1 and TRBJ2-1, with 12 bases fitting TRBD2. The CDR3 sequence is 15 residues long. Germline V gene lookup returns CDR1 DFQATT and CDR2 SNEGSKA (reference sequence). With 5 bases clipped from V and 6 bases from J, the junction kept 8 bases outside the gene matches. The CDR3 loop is CSADETSGGSNEQFF. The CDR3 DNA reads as TGCAGTGCTGACGAAACTAGCGGGGGGTCCAATGAGCAGTTCTTC.

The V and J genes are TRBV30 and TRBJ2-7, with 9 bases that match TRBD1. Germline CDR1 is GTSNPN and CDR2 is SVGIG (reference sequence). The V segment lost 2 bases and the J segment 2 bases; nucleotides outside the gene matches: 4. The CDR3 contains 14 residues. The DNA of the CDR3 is TGTGCCTGGAGTAGGGACAGGGCTACCTACGAGCAGTACTTC. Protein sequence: CAWSRDRATYEQYF.

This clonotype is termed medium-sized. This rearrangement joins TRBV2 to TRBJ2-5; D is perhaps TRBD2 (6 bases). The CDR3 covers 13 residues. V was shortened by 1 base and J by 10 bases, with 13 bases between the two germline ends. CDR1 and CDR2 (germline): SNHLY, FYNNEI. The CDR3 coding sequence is TGTGCCAGCAGTGAAGGAGCGGGCGGATACCAGTACTTC. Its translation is CASSEGAGGYQYF.

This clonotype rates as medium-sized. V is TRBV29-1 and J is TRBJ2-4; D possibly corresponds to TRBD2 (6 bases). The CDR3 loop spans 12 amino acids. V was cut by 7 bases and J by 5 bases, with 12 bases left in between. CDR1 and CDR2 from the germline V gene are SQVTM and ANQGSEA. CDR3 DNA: TGCAGCGCCGGGGGAACCCAAAACATTCAGTACTTC. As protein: CSAGGTQNIQYF.

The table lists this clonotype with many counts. The CDR3 sequence: CSARGGAKETQYF. The CDR3 bases are TGCAGTGCCCGGGGGGGGGCGAAAGAGACCCAGTACTTC. The rearrangement uses TRBV20-1 and TRBJ2-5, with 8 bases lining up with TRBD2. This CDR3 is 13 amino acids long. The V and J ends lost 6 bases and 3 bases, in that order; junction bases with no gene match: 6. Germline CDR1 and CDR2: DFQATT and SNEGSKA (reference sequence).

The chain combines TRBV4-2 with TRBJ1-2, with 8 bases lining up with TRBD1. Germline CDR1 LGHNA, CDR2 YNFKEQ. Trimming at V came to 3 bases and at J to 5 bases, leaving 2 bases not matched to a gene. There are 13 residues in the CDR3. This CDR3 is CASSQGQVYGYTF. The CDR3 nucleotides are TGTGCCAGCAGCCAGGGACAGGTTTATGGCTACACCTTC.

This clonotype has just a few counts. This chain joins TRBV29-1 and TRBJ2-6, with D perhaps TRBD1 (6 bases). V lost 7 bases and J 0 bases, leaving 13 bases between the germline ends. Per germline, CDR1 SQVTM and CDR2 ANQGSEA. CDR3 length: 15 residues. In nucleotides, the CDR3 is TGCAGCGCGGTTACAGGGTACTCTGGGGCCAACGTCCTGACTTTC. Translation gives CSAVTGYSGANVLTF.

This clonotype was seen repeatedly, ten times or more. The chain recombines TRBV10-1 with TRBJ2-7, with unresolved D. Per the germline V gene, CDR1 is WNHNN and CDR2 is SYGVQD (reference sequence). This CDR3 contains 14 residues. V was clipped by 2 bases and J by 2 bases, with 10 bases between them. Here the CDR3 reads CASSERREPYEQYF. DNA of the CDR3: TGCGCCAGCAGTGAGAGGAGAGAACCCTACGAGCAGTACTTC.

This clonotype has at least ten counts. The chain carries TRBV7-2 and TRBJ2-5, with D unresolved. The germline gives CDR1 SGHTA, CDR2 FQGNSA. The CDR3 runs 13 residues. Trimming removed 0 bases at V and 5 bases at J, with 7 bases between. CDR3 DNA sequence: TGTGCCAGCAGCTTAGCGCATCGGGAGACCCAGTACTTC. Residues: CASSLAHRETQYF.

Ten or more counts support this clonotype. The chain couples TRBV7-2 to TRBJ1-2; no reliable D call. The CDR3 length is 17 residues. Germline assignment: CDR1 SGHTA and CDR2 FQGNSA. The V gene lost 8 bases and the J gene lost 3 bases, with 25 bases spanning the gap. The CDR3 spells CASDPGLISTPYYGYTF. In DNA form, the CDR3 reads TGTGCCAGCGACCCCGGACTAATATCTACCCCTTACTATGGCTACACCTTC.

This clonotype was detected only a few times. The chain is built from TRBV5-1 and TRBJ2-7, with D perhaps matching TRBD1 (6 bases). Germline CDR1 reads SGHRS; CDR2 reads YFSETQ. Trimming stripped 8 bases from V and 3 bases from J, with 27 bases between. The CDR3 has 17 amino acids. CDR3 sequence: CARNEAQTGSAYYEQYF. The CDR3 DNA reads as TGCGCCAGGAACGAGGCTCAAACAGGGTCAGCCTACTACGAGCAGTACTTC.

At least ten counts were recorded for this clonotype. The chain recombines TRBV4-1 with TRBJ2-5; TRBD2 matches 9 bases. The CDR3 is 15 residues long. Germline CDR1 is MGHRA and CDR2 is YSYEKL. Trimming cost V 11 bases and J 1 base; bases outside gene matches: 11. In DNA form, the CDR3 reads TGCGCCGGCCGCAGAAGCGGGGGGCCCCAAGAGACCCAGTACTTC. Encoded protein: CAGRRSGGPQETQYF.

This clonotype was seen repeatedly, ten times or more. CDR3 residues: CASSRRGVQETQYF. The CDR3 region has the DNA TGTGCCAGCAGCCGGAGGGGAGTACAAGAGACCCAGTACTTC. V is TRBV5-5 and J is TRBJ2-5; D may be TRBD2 (6 bases). V dropped 4 bases and J dropped 2 bases, with 12 bases sitting between them. In germline, CDR1 is SGHKS, CDR2 YYEKEE (reference sequence). The CDR3 is 14 amino acids. Drawing the rest from reference TRBV5-5 and TRBJ2-5, the complete variable domain is DAGVTQSPTHLIKTRGQQVTLRCSPISGHKSVSWYQQVLGQGPQFIFQYYEKEERGRGNFPDRFSARQFPNYSSELNVNALLLGDSALYLCASSRRGVQETQYFGPGTRLLVL.

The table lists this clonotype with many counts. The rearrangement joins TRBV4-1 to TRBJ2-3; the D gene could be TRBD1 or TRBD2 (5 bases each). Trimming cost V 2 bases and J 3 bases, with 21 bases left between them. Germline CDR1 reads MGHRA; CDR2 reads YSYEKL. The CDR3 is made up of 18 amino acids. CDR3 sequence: CASSQRPAGTRETDTQYF. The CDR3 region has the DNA TGCGCCAGCAGCCAACGACCTGCCGGGACGAGGGAAACAGATACGCAGTATTTT.

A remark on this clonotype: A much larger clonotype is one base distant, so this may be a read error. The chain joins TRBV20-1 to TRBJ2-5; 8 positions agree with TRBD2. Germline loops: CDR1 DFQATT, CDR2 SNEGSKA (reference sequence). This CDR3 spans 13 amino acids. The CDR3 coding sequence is TGCGGTGCCCGGGGGGGGGCGAAAGAGACCCAGTACTTC. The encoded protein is CGARGGAKETQYF.

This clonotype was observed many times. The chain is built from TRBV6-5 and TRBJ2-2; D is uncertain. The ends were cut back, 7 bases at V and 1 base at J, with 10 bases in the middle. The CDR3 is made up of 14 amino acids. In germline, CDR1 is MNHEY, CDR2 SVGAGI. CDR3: CASKPRRNTGELFF. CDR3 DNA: TGTGCCAGCAAACCGAGAAGGAACACCGGGGAGCTGTTTTTT.

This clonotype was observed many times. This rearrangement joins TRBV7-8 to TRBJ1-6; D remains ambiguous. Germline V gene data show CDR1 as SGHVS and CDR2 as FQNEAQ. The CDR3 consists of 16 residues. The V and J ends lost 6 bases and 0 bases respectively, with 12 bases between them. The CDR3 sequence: CASSEHGDSYNSPLHF. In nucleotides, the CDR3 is TGTGCCAGCAGTGAACACGGGGACTCCTATAATTCACCCCTCCACTTT.

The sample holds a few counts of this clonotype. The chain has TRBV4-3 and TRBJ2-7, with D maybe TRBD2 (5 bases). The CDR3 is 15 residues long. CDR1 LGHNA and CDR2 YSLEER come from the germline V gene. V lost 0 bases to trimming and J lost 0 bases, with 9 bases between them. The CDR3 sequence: CASSQEERYSYEQYF. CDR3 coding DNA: TGCGCCAGCAGCCAAGAGGAGCGGTACTCCTACGAGCAGTACTTC.

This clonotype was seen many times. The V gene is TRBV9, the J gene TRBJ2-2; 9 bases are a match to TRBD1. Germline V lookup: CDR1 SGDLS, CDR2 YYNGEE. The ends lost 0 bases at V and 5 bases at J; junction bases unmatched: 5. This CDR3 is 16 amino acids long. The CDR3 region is CASSVGDRVVTGELFF. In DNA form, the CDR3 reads TGTGCCAGCAGCGTAGGGGACAGGGTTGTAACCGGGGAGCTGTTTTTT.

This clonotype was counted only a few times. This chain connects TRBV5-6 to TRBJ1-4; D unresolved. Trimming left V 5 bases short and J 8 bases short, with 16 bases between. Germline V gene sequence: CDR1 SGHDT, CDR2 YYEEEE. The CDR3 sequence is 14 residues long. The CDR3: CASRMSGPWEKLFF. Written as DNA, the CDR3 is TGTGCCAGCAGGATGTCGGGCCCATGGGAAAAACTGTTTTTT.

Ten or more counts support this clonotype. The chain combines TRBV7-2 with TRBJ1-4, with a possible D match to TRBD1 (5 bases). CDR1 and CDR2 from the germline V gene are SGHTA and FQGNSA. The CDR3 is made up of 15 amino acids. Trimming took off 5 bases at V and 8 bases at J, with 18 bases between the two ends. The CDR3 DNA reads TGTGCCAGCAGCCCAGGCGGCGCAGGGAGGGAAAAACTGTTTTTT. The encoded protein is CASSPGGAGREKLFF.

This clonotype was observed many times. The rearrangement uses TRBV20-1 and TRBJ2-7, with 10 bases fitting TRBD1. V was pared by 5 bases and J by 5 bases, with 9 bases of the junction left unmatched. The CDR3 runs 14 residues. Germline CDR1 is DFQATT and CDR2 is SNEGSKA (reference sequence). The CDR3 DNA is TGCAGTGCTGGGGGCGGGACAGGGGTGAACGAGCAGTACTTC. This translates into CSAGGGTGVNEQYF.

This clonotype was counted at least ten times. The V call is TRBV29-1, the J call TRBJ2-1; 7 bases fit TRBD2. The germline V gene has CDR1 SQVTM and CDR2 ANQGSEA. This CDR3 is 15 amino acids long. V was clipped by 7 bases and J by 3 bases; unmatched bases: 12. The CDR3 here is CSGLGGGAIYNEQFF. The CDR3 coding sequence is TGCAGCGGGCTGGGCGGGGGTGCTATCTACAATGAGCAGTTCTTC.

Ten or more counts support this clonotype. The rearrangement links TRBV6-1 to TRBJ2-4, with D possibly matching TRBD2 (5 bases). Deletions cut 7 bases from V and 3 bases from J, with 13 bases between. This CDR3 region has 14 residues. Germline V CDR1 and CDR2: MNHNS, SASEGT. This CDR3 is CASTLSGSKNIQYF. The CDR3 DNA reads TGTGCCAGCACACTATCGGGGAGCAAAAACATTCAGTACTTC.

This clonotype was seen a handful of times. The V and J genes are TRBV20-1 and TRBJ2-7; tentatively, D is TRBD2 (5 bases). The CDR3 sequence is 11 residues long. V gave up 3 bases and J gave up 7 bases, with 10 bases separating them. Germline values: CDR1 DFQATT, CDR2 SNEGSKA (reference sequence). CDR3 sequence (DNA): TGCAGTGCTAGGACGGGGAATGAGCAGTACTTC. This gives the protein CSARTGNEQYF.

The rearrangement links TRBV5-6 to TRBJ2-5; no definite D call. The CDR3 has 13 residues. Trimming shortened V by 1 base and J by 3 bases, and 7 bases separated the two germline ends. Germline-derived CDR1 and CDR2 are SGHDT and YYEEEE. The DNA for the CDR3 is TGTGCCAGCAGCTTGAACCCGAAAGAGACCCAGTACTTC. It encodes CASSLNPKETQYF. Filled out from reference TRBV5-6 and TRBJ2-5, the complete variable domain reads DAGVTQSPTHLIKTRGQQVTLRCSPKSGHDTVSWYQQALGQGPQFIFQYYEEEERQRGNFPDRFSGHQFPNYSSELNVNALLLGDSALYLCASSLNPKETQYFGPGTRLLVL.